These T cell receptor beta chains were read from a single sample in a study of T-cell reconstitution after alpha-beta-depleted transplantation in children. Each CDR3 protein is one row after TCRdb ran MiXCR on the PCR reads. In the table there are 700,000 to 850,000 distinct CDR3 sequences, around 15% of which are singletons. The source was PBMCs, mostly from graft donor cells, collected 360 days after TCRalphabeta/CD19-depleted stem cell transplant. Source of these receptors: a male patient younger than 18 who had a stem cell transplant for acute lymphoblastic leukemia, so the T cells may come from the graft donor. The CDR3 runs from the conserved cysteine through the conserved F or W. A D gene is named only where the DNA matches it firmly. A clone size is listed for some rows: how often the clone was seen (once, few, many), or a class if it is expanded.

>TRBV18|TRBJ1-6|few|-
CASSNEHSPLHF
TGTGCCAGCTCAAACGAACATTCACCCCTCCACTTT
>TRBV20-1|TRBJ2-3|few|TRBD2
CSARDSLAGTSDTQYF
TGCAGTGCTAGAGATTCCCTAGCGGGGACTTCGGATACGCAGTATTTT
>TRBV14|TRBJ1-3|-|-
CASSQGPNSGNTIYF
TGTGCCAGCAGCCAGGGGCCGAACTCTGGAAACACCATATATTTT
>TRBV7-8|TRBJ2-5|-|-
CASSWGGERQETQYF
TGTGCCAGCAGCTGGGGAGGAGAGCGACAAGAGACCCAGTACTTC
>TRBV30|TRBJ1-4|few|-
CAWNLVGGNEKLFF
TGTGCCTGGAACCTCGTTGGGGGTAATGAAAAACTGTTTTTT
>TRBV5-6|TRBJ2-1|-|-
CASSPPSLRPGNEQFF
TGTGCCAGCAGCCCACCGAGTTTGAGGCCCGGTAATGAGCAGTTCTTC
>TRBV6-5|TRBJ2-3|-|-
CASSYSFFPDRTLTDTQYF
TGTGCCAGCAGTTACTCGTTCTTCCCGGACAGAACCCTCACAGATACGCAGTATTTT
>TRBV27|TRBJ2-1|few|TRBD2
CASSPLAAGVEQFF
TGTGCCAGCAGTCCCCTGGCGGCGGGAGTTGAGCAGTTCTTC
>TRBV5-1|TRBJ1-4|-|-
CASSLGHSTGTFNEKLFF
TGCGCCAGCAGCTTGGGGCATTCAACCGGGACGTTTAATGAAAAACTGTTTTTT
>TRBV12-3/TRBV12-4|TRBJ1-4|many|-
CASRGDEKLFF
TGTGCCAGCAGGGGGGATGAAAAACTGTTTTTT
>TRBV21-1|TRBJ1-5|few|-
CASSSSIIEGRRRNQPQHF
TGTGCCAGCAGCTCCTCAATTATTGAAGGCCGACGGCGCAATCAGCCCCAGCATTTT
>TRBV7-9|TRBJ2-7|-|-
CASVRGGGTYEQYF
TGTGCCAGCGTCAGAGGGGGAGGGACCTACGAGCAGTACTTC
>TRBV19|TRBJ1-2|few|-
CASSIGRAYGYTF
TGTGCCAGTAGTATAGGTCGTGCTTATGGCTACACCTTC
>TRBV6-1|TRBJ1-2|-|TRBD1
CASRRSTGQAYGYTF
TGTGCCAGCAGGCGATCAACGGGACAGGCTTATGGCTACACCTTC